This T cell receptor (beta chain) was sequenced for a study of blood T cell repertoires in COVID-19. About the research overall: The samples span acute and convalescent COVID-19 from the United States, Italy and Spain. T cells, B-cell-depleted T cells, or PBMCs supplied cDNA or gDNA.

In the original workflow: Researchers report that nucleated cell counts were estimated from reference gene primer amplification. Method: immunoSEQ multiplex PCR; TCRdb's copy keeps in-frame clones and lacks some. That table supplies the V and J calls and clone size; D and trimming were determined from the DNA. Among 30,000 to 40,000 clones, roughly 85% were seen once, and the ten largest hold 40% to 55%. The CDR3 sequence is 14 residues long. Germline values: CDR1 LGHNA, CDR2 YSLEER. V was pared by 2 bases and J by 6 bases, with 14 bases between. The clonotype was recovered from a man aged 60-69 years with active or convalescent COVID-19. Sequencing input: peripheral blood. This rearrangement joins TRBV4-3 to TRBJ2-7; D is undetermined. The CDR3 sequence: CASSQTVISPEQYV. The CDR3 DNA is TGCGCCAGCAGCCAAACAGTAATTAGTCCCGAGCAGTACGTC.